These 23 T cell receptor beta chains were sequenced from one sample in a study of response to subunit inactivated influenza vaccine. MiXCR was run by TCRdb on the RT-PCR reads, yielding one entry per CDR3 protein. The data show some 570,000 distinct CDR3 sequences, around 11% seen once. These same records also appear under a second study, on T cells expressing NK-cell markers. From that second work: Scientists made TCR beta cDNA using 5'RACE template switching with UMIs.

Sequences were derived from PBMCs from blood, sampled on the day of vaccination. Receptors were obtained from a man in his fifties who received an inactivated influenza vaccine.

At least ten counts were recorded for this clonotype. This chain uses TRBV20-1 with TRBJ2-3, with 7 positions matching TRBD2. V lost 6 bases to trimming and J lost 7 bases; unmatched junction nucleotides: 13. In germline, CDR1 is DFQATT, CDR2 SNEGSKA (reference sequence). This CDR3 has 14 residues. CDR3 sequence: CSAPPGGSSNTQYF. The CDR3, as DNA: TGCAGTGCACCCCCCGGGGGGTCATCGAATACGCAGTATTTT.

The chain links TRBV5-1 to TRBJ2-7; 9 bases line up with TRBD1. V dropped 5 bases and J dropped 3; count of bases not matched to a gene: 3. Per germline, CDR1 SGHRS and CDR2 YFSETQ. This CDR3 is built from 13 residues. CDR3 bases: TGCGCCAGCAGGTCGACAGGGGGCTACGAGCAGTACTTC. Its protein product is CASRSTGGYEQYF.

This clonotype was recorded a few times. The rearrangement links TRBV3-1 to TRBJ2-1; perhaps TRBD1 as D (5 bases). Germline CDR1 and CDR2: LGHDT and YNNKEL (reference sequence). Trimming shortened V by 2 bases and J by 4 bases, and 21 bases separated the two germline ends. This CDR3 is 18 amino acids long. The CDR3 sequence is CASSQSIGAGAPYNEQFF. The CDR3 nucleotides read TGTGCCAGCAGCCAAAGCATTGGGGCAGGAGCTCCTTACAATGAGCAGTTCTTC.

V usage is TRBV12-3 or TRBV12-4 and J usage is TRBJ2-1; weak D call: TRBD2 (6 bases). The ends were cut back, 6 bases at V and 3 bases at J, with 15 bases in the middle. The CDR3 has 15 amino acids. CDR3 region: CASRAGLLSYNEQFF. As DNA, the CDR3 is TGTGCCAGCAGGGCGGGACTCTTGAGCTACAATGAGCAGTTCTTC.

The rearrangement uses TRBV3-1 and TRBJ1-5; D gene uncertain. The CDR3 length is 14 residues. V lost 5 bases, J lost 1 base, and 9 bases lay in between. Germline V gene lookup returns CDR1 LGHDT and CDR2 YNNKEL (reference sequence). This chain's CDR3 is CASSGAGSNQPQHF. The CDR3 coding sequence is TGTGCCAGCAGCGGCGCGGGAAGCAATCAGCCCCAGCATTTT.

The chain uses TRBV30 and TRBJ2-7; D uncertain. In germline, CDR1 is GTSNPN, CDR2 SVGIG (reference sequence). The length of the CDR3 is 12 residues. The V and J ends lost 0 bases and 5 bases respectively, with 8 bases between them. The CDR3 protein is CAWSVAANEQYF. The CDR3 DNA follows: TGTGCCTGGAGTGTAGCAGCCAACGAGCAGTACTTC.

Only a few counts were recorded for this clonotype. This chain uses TRBV19 with TRBJ1-1; D is ambiguous. V dropped 7 bases and J dropped 0 bases, with 12 bases sitting between them. The CDR3 has 14 amino acids. The germline V gene encodes CDR1 LNHDA and CDR2 SQIVND (reference sequence). CDR3 sequence reads: CASNTDGVNTEAFF. The CDR3 DNA follows: TGTGCCAGTAACACGGACGGGGTGAACACTGAAGCTTTCTTT.

The rearrangement joins TRBV10-3 to TRBJ1-2; D gene ambiguous. V lost 2 bases, J lost 10 bases, and 11 bases lay in between. Germline V gives CDR1 ENHRY, CDR2 SYGVKD. The CDR3 runs 12 residues. Here the CDR3 reads CAISEEGRAYTF. CDR3 DNA sequence: TGTGCCATCAGTGAGGAGGGTAGGGCCTACACCTTC.

Only a few counts were recorded for this clonotype. The V and J genes are TRBV11-2 and TRBJ2-7; 11 bases fit TRBD2. CDR3 length: 14 residues. V lost 5 bases and J lost 5; bases outside the gene matches: 5. CDR1 SGHAT and CDR2 FQNNGV come from the germline V gene. CDR3 sequence reads: CASSPTSGGHEQYF. As DNA, the CDR3 is TGTGCCAGCAGCCCAACTAGCGGGGGCCACGAGCAGTACTTC.

In this sample, this clonotype turned up a few times. This sequence joins TRBV6-2 or TRBV6-3 and TRBJ2-1, with D perhaps matching TRBD2 (6 bases). Trimming removed 6 bases at V and 3 bases at J, with 30 bases between. The CDR3 has 20 residues. Germline-derived CDR1 and CDR2 are MNHEY and SVGEGT. CDR3 sequence: CASSPGRLALGLSHYNEQFF. The CDR3 DNA reads as TGTGCCAGCAGCCCCGGTCGCCTAGCGTTGGGCTTATCACACTACAATGAGCAGTTCTTC.

The chain links TRBV28 to TRBJ2-7, with D perhaps assigned TRBD1 or TRBD2 (5 bases each). The CDR3 covers 11 residues. Germline V lookup: CDR1 MDHEN, CDR2 SYDVKM. V gave up 8 bases and J gave up 3 bases, with 8 bases separating them. This CDR3 reads CASGGVYEQYF. CDR3 sequence (DNA): TGTGCCAGCGGGGGAGTCTACGAGCAGTACTTC. Together with reference TRBV28 and TRBJ2-7, the CDR3 gives the full variable domain: DVKVTQSSRYLVKRTGEKVFLECVQDMDHENMFWYRQDPGLGLRLIYFSYDVKMKEKGDIPEGYSVSREKKERFSLILESASTNQTSMYLCASGGVYEQYFGPGTRLTVT.

This sequence joins TRBV6-2 or TRBV6-3 and TRBJ2-1; 10 positions agree with TRBD1. The CDR3 contains 16 residues. V lost 7 bases, J lost 7 bases, and 13 bases stayed unmatched. CDR1 and CDR2 (germline): MNHEY, SVGEGT. CDR3 residues: CASKFTGTGALNEQFF. The CDR3 DNA reads TGTGCCAGCAAGTTTACCGGGACAGGGGCCTTAAATGAGCAGTTCTTC.

This clonotype was observed at least ten times. The V and J genes are TRBV20-1 and TRBJ2-3; D might be TRBD2 (5 bases). Trimming stripped 2 bases from V and 6 bases from J, with 12 bases between. The CDR3 sequence is 13 residues long. Germline loops: CDR1 DFQATT, CDR2 SNEGSKA (reference sequence). The CDR3 reads CSARPFRRDTQYF. Written as DNA, the CDR3 is TGCAGTGCTAGACCCTTCAGGAGGGATACGCAGTATTTT.

The rearrangement links TRBV2 to TRBJ2-2; D may be TRBD1 or TRBD2 (5 bases each). CDR3 length equals 15 residues. Trimming took off 7 bases at V and 4 bases at J, with 16 bases between the two ends. Germline V lookup: CDR1 SNHLY, CDR2 FYNNEI. CDR3 protein: CASTTGTIGTGELFF. Written as DNA, the CDR3 is TGTGCCAGCACCACCGGGACGATCGGCACCGGGGAGCTGTTTTTT. The whole variable domain, remainder taken from reference TRBV2 and TRBJ2-2, is EPEVTQTPSHQVTQMGQEVILRCVPISNHLYFYWYRQILGQKVEFLVSFYNNEISEKSEIFDDQFSVERPDGSNFTLKIRSTKLEDSAMYFCASTTGTIGTGELFFGEGSRLTVL.

The CDR3 bases are TGTGCCAGCAGTGAGGTGCGGGGGCCCACAGATACGCAGTATTTT. Its protein is CASSEVRGPTDTQYF. The chain is built from TRBV28 and TRBJ2-3, with D possibly matching TRBD2 (7 bases). V gave up 5 bases and J gave up 2 bases, with 14 bases separating them. Germline V gene lookup returns CDR1 MDHEN and CDR2 SYDVKM. This CDR3 contains 15 residues.

This clonotype was observed a single time. The V and J genes are TRBV20-1 and TRBJ2-7, with TRBD2 identical over 11 bases. Germline CDR1 is DFQATT and CDR2 is SNEGSKA (reference sequence). After removal of 6 bases from V and 2 bases from J, the junction contained 6 bases not matched to a gene. The CDR3 totals 14 residues. The CDR3 region is CSAPPTSGAYEQYF. The DNA of the CDR3 is TGCAGTGCCCCCCCGACTAGCGGGGCCTACGAGCAGTACTTC.

This rearrangement joins TRBV5-1 to TRBJ2-2; 8 nucleotides align to TRBD1. V trimming: 0 bases; J trimming: 1 base; junction bases outside the gene matches: 5. CDR1 is SGHRS and CDR2 is YFSETQ in the germline V gene. The CDR3 runs 17 residues. CDR3 region: CASSLAGQGGNTGELFF. CDR3 bases: TGCGCCAGCAGCTTGGCTGGACAGGGAGGGAACACCGGGGAGCTGTTTTTT.

V gene TRBV3-1 combines with J gene TRBJ2-7; 12 positions match TRBD2. V lost 3 bases and J lost 7; bases outside the gene matches: 19. The CDR3 contains 19 residues. Germline lookup yields CDR1 LGHDT and CDR2 YNNKEL (reference sequence). The CDR3 DNA reads TGTGCCAGCAGCCACCAAAAGGGACTAGCGGGTCTACTACCGTTTGAGCAGTACTTC. Translating gives CASSHQKGLAGLLPFEQYF.

This clonotype was detected ten times or more. The genes are TRBV7-2 and TRBJ2-3, with 7 bases that match TRBD1. The CDR3 sequence is 15 residues long. Looked up from germline, CDR1 is SGHTA and CDR2 is FQGNSA. The junction had 8 bases not matched to a gene; V was cut back by 6 bases and J by 2 bases. The CDR3 DNA sequence: TGTGCCAGCAGGATAGGACAGGTCTACACAGATACGCAGTATTTT. Amino acids: CASRIGQVYTDTQYF.

The chain recombines TRBV27 with TRBJ2-7, with D perhaps being TRBD1 or TRBD2 (5 bases each). Germline CDR1 and CDR2: MNHEY and SMNVEV (reference sequence). The CDR3 is 14 amino acids. V gave up 3 bases and J gave up 3 bases, with 12 bases separating them. The DNA for the CDR3 is TGTGCCAGCAGTTTCCAGGGACGGGTCTACGAGCAGTACTTC. Translated: CASSFQGRVYEQYF.

This chain links TRBV7-9 with TRBJ2-3; TRBD2 agrees at 7 bases. CDR1 is SEHNR and CDR2 is FQNEAQ in the germline V gene (reference sequence). The trim removed 3 bases at V and 6 bases at J, leaving 9 bases unmatched. The CDR3 runs 15 residues. The CDR3 spells CASSFLRGTGDTQYF. The DNA for the CDR3 is TGTGCCAGCAGCTTTTTGCGGGGGACTGGGGATACGCAGTATTTT.

This clonotype was seen a handful of times. Written as DNA, the CDR3 is TGCAGTGCTAGAGATTTAATCGACAGGGCAGGCGAGCAGTACTTC. Its translation: CSARDLIDRAGEQYF. The chain carries TRBV20-1 and TRBJ2-7; 7 bases align to TRBD1. Per germline, CDR1 DFQATT and CDR2 SNEGSKA (reference sequence). J gave up 6 bases and V 0 bases, and 11 bases lay outside the gene matches. CDR3 length: 15 amino acids.

The chain recombines TRBV6-5 with TRBJ1-1; D is undetermined. Trimming left V 0 bases short and J 1 base short, with 6 bases between. Germline loops: CDR1 MNHEY, CDR2 SVGAGI. This CDR3 has 14 amino acids. CDR3 protein: CASSYSYRNTEAFF. The CDR3 coding sequence is TGTGCCAGCAGTTACTCCTACAGGAACACTGAAGCTTTCTTT.